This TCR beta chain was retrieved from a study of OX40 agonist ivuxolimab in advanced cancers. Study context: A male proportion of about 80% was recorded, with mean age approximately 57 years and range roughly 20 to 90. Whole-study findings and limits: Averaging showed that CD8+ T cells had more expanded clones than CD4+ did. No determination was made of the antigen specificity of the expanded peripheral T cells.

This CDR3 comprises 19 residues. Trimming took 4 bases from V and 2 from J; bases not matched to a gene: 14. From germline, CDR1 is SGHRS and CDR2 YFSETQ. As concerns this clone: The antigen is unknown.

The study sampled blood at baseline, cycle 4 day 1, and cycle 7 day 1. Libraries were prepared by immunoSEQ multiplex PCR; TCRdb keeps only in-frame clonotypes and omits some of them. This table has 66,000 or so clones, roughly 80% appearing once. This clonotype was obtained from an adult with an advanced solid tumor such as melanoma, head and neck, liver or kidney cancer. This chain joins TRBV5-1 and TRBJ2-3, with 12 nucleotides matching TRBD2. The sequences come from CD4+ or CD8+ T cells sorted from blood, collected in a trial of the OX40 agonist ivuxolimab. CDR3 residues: CASSPVPGLAGTPTDTQYF. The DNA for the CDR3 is TGCGCCAGCAGCCCTGTACCGGGACTAGCGGGCACCCCCACAGATACGCAGTATTTT.